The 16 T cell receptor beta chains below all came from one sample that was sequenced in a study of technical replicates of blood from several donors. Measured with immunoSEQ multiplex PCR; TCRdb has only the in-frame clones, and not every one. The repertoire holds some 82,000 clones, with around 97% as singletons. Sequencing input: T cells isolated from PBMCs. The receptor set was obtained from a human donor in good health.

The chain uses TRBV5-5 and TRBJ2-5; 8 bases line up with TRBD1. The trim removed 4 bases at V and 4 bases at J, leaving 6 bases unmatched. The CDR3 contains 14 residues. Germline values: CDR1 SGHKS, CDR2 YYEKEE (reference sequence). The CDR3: CASSPGQGRETQYF. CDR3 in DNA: TGTGCCAGCAGCCCCGGACAGGGCCGAGAGACCCAGTACTTC.

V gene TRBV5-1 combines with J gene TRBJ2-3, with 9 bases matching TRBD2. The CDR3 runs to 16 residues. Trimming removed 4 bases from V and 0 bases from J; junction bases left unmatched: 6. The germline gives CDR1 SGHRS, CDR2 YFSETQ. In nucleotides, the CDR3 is TGCGCCAGCAGCGTTCCTACTAGCGGGAGCACAGATACGCAGTATTTT. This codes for CASSVPTSGSTDTQYF.

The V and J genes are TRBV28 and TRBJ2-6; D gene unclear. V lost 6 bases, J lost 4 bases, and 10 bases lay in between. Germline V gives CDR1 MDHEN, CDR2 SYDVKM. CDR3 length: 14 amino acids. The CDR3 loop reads CASSQLSGANVLTF. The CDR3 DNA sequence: TGTGCCAGCAGCCAATTGTCCGGGGCCAACGTCCTGACTTTC.

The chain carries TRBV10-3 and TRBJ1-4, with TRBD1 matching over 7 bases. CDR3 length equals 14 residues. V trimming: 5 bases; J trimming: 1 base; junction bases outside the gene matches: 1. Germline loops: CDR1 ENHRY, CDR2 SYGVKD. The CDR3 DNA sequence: TGTGCCATCAGTCGACAGGGAACTAATGAAAAACTGTTTTTT. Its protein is CAISRQGTNEKLFF.

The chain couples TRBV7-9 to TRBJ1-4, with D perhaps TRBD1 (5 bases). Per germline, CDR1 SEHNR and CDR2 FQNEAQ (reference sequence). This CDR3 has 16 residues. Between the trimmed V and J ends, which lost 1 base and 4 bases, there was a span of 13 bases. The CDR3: CASSLGPDSLNEKLFF. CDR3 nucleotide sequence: TGTGCCAGCAGCTTAGGACCAGACAGCCTTAATGAAAAACTGTTTTTT.

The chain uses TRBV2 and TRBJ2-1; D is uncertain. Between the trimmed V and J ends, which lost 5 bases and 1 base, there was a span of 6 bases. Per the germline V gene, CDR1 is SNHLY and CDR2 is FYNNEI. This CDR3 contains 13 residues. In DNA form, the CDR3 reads TGTGCCAGCAGTCCAGGATCCTACAATGAGCAGTTCTTC. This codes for CASSPGSYNEQFF.

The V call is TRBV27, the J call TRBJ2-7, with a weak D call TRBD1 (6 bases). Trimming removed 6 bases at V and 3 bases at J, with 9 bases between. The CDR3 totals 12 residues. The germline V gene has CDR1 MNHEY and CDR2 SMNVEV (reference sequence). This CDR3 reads CASRGQFYEQYF. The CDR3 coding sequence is TGTGCCAGCAGAGGACAGTTCTACGAGCAGTACTTC.

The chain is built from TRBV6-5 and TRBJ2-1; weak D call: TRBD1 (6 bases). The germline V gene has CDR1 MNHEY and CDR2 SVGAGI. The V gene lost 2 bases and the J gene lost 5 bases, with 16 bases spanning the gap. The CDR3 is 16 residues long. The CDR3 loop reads CASSYPGTRGNNEQFF. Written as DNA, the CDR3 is TGTGCCAGCAGTTACCCCGGGACAAGGGGTAACAATGAGCAGTTCTTC.

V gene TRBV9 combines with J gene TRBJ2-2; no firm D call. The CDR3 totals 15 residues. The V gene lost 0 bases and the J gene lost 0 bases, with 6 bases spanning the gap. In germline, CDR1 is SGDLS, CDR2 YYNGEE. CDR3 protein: CASSVDAANTGELFF. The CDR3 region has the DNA TGTGCCAGCAGCGTAGACGCGGCGAACACCGGGGAGCTGTTTTTT. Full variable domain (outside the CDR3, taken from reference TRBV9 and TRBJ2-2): DSGVTQTPKHLITATGQRVTLRCSPRSGDLSVYWYQQSLDQGLQFLIQYYNGEERAKGNILERFSAQQFPDLHSELNLSSLELGDSALYFCASSVDAANTGELFFGEGSRLTVL.

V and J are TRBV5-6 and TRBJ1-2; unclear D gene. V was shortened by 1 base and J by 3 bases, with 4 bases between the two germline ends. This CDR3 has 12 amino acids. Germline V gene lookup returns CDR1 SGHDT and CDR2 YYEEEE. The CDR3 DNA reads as TGTGCCAGCAGCTTGCCCGACTATGGCTACACCTTC. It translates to CASSLPDYGYTF.

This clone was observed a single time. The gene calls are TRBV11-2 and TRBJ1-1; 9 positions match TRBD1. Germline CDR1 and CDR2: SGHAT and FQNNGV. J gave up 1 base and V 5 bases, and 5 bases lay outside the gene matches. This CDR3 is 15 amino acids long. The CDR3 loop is CASSAGTGPNTEAFF. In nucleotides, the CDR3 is TGTGCCAGCAGCGCCGGGACAGGGCCGAACACTGAAGCTTTCTTT.

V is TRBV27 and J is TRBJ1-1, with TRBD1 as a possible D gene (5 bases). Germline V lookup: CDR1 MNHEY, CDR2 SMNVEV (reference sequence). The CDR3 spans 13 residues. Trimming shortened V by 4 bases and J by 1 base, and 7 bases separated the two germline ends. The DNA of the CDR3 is TGTGCCAGCAGTTCAGGGTGGAACACTGAAGCTTTCTTT. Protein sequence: CASSSGWNTEAFF.

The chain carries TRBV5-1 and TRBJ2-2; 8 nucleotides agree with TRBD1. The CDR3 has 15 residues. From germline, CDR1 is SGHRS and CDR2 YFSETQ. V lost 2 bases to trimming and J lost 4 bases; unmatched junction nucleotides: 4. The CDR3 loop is CASSFYRGSTGELFF. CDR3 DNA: TGCGCCAGCAGCTTTTACAGGGGGAGCACCGGGGAGCTGTTTTTT. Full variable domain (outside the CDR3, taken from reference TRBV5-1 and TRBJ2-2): KAGVTQTPRYLIKTRGQQVTLSCSPISGHRSVSWYQQTPGQGLQFLFEYFSETQRNKGNFPGRFSGRQFSNSRSEMNVSTLELGDSALYLCASSFYRGSTGELFFGEGSRLTVL.

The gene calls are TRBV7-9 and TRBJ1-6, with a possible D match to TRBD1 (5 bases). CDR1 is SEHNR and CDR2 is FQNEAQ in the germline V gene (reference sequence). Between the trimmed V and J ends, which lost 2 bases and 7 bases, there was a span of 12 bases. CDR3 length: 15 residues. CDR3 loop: CASSLNAGQNSPLHF. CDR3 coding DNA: TGTGCCAGCAGCTTAAACGCAGGGCAGAATTCACCCCTCCACTTT.

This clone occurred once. CDR3 sequence (DNA): TGTGCCAGCAGTGATAGGAGGTGGGGACAGGGATGGAATGAGCAGTTCTTC. It yields the protein CASSDRRWGQGWNEQFF. V usage is TRBV6-1 and J usage is TRBJ2-1; 9 bases align to TRBD1. The CDR3 runs to 17 residues. From germline, CDR1 is MNHNS and CDR2 SASEGT. V gave up 3 bases and J gave up 7 bases; unmatched junction bases: 13.

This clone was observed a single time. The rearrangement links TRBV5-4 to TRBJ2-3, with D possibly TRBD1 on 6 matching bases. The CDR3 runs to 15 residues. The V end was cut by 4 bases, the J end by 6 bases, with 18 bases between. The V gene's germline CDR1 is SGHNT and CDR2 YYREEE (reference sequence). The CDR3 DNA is TGTGCCAGCAGCGCCCTCCGGACAGACGGGGATACGCAGTATTTT. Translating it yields CASSALRTDGDTQYF.